This T cell receptor (beta chain) derives from a study of blood T cell repertoires in COVID-19. Background on the study: The analysed material was cDNA or gDNA that came from T cells, B-cell-depleted T cells, or PBMCs.

Deletions cut 4 bases from V and 4 bases from J, with 6 bases between. From germline, CDR1 is SGDLS and CDR2 YYNGEE. The CDR3 consists of 12 residues. Original processing methods: Amplification of reference gene primers provided the estimated nucleated cell counts. TCRdb keeps only in-frame clones here, not all; method: immunoSEQ multiplex PCR. V and J calls and clone size are copied from that table; D and trimming were computed from the DNA. The sample holds approximately 330,000 clones, approximately 90% seen once. The sample consisted of peripheral blood. The receptor was isolated from a young man with COVID-19, enrolled during active disease. The chain is built from TRBV9 and TRBJ2-1; no clear D. This CDR3 is CASSLNYNEQFF. For the CDR3, the DNA is TGTGCCAGCAGCCTTAATTACAATGAGCAGTTCTTC.